This TCR beta chain was captured by sequencing in a study of shared clonotypes between healthy human individuals. General study results and limits: Measured sharing among donors was expected to vary with sequencing depth.

V gave up 2 bases and J gave up 5 bases, with 15 bases separating them. CDR1 is MNHEY, CDR2 SMNVEV, per germline (reference sequence). The CDR3 extends over 16 amino acids. Profiled with immunoSEQ multiplex PCR; TCRdb holds only in-frame clones, not every one. The sample has some 2,100,000 clones, more than 90% seen once; the top ten hold 0.1% to 0.15%. As to this clone: What it recognizes is unknown.

Those who donated, Caucasian adults without exception, all lived in Nashville, Tennessee. The clonotype was recovered from a man aged 18 to 29 in good health. The material sequenced was naive CD4+ T cells sorted from blood. Sample subset: CD45RA+ positively selected. V usage is TRBV27 and J usage is TRBJ2-2; D not resolved. The CDR3 DNA reads TGTGCCAGCAGTTTACACTCTACGGGCGTTACCGGGGAGCTGTTTTTT. It yields the protein CASSLHSTGVTGELFF.